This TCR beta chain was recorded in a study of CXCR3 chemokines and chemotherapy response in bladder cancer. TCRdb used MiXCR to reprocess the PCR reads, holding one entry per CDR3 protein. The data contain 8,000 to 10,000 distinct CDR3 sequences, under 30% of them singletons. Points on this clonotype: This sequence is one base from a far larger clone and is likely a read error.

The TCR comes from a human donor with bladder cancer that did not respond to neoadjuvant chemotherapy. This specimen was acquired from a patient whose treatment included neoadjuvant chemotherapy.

CDR3 in DNA: TGTGCCAGTAGTCGCACAAGGGGTAATTCACCCCTCCACTTT. This codes for CASSRTRGNSPLHF. V usage is TRBV5-4 and J usage is TRBJ1-6; D might be TRBD1 (5 bases). The CDR3 sequence is 14 residues long. Germline-derived CDR1 and CDR2 are SGHNT and YYREEE (reference sequence). Trimming took off 8 bases at V and 6 bases at J, with 15 bases between the two ends.